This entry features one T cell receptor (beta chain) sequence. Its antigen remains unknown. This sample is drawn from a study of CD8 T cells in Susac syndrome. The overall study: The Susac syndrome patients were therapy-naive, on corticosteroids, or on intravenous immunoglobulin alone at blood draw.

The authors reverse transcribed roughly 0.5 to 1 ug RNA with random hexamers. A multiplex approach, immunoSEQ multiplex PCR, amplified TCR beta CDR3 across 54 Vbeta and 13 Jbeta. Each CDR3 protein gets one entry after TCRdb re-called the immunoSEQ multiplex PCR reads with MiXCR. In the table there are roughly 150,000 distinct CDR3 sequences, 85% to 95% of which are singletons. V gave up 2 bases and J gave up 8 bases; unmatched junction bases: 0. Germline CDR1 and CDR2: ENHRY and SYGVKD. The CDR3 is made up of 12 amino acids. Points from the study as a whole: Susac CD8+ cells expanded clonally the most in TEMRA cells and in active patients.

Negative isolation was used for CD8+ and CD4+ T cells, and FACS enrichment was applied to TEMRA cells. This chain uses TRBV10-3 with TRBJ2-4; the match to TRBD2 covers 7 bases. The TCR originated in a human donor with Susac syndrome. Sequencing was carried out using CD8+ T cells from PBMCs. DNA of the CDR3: TGTGCCATCAGTGAGGGGGGGGACATTCAGTACTTC. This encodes CAISEGGDIQYF.